This T cell receptor (beta chain) was sequenced for a study of blood T cell repertoires in COVID-19. Across the whole study: Samples came from the United States, Italy and Spain, spanning acute and convalescent COVID-19. The cDNA or gDNA used as material had been derived from T cells, B-cell-depleted T cells, or PBMCs.

The V gene lost 8 bases and the J gene lost 0 bases, with 11 bases spanning the gap. This CDR3 comprises 13 residues. Germline CDR1 reads SNHLY; CDR2 reads FYNNEI. Per the original methods: From reference gene primer amplification, estimates of nucleated cell counts were derived. The data were produced by immunoSEQ multiplex PCR, yet TCRdb's version contains in-frame clones alone and is incomplete. Clonal size and the V and J genes are those of that table, whereas D and trimming came from the DNA. The sample holds under 100,000 clones, 89% seen once. The source of this sequence is a man in his fifties or sixties with acute or convalescent COVID-19. This chain links TRBV2 with TRBJ2-7; TRBD1 might be the D (6 bases). The sequenced material came from peripheral blood. The DNA for the CDR3 is TGTGCCAGCGGGGGCGGTAACTCCTACGAGCAGTACTTC. Its translation: CASGGGNSYEQYF.